This is a list of T cell receptor beta chains from one sample in a study of T cells after yellow fever vaccination. TCRdb fed the 5' RACE reads into MiXCR, producing one record per CDR3 protein. The table shows 200,000 to 300,000 distinct CDR3 sequences, with roughly 6.2% occurring only once. The sample here was CD4+ T cells sorted from PBMCs, taken on the day of the yellow fever booster vaccination. All receptors derive from a man younger than 40 who received the YFV17D yellow fever vaccine. Each CDR3 is given with its conserved first and last residue. Fields, in order: V gene, clone size, J gene, D gene, CDR3 DNA, CDR3 protein. D genes are given only for firm matches. For some rows the clone size is stated as once, few or many, or as a class when expanded; others skip it.

TRBV20-1,many,TRBJ2-1,TRBD2,TGCAGTCTAAAGGGGACTAGCGGCACTATCGGCTACAATGAGCAGTTCTTC,CSLKGTSGTIGYNEQFF
TRBV7-2,few,TRBJ2-3,TRBD2,TGTGCCAGCAGCCCGGGACTAGCGGGAGGAGCAGATACGCAGTATTTT,CASSPGLAGGADTQYF
TRBV24-1,many,TRBJ2-6,.,TGTGCCACCCGGGGAACTGGGGCCAACGTCCTGACTTTC,CATRGTGANVLTF
TRBV4-2,.,TRBJ1-5,.,TGTGCCAGCAGCCAAGCGGACCGGGGGCCCCAGCATTTT,CASSQADRGPQHF
TRBV19,many,TRBJ2-1,TRBD2,TGTGCCAGTAGTATTACCCCTAGCGGGAGTCGGTCCTACAATGAGCAGTTCTTC,CASSITPSGSRSYNEQFF
TRBV6-1,few,TRBJ2-2,.,TGTGCCAGCAGCCCCCCTGGTCTTATTCCCGGGGAGCTGTTTTTT,CASSPPGLIPGELFF
TRBV7-2,few,TRBJ1-6,.,TGTGCCAGCAGCGTAGACAGGCCCTTCCTCCACTTT,CASSVDRPFLHF
TRBV5-1,many,TRBJ2-7,.,TGCGCCAGCAGCTTTCCAGGGGCCGCACTCGAGCAGTACTTC,CASSFPGAALEQYF
TRBV19,many,TRBJ2-7,.,TGTGCCAGTAGTACCTTGACAGCACCATACGAGCAGTACTTC,CASSTLTAPYEQYF
TRBV7-3,.,TRBJ2-7,.,TGTGCCAGCAGCTTAGTGGTCGGGAGCGAGCAGTACTTC,CASSLVVGSEQYF
TRBV5-1,.,TRBJ2-5,TRBD1,TGCGCCAGCAGCCCTGGGACAGGGTCGGAGACCCAGTACTTC,CASSPGTGSETQYF
TRBV11-1,many,TRBJ2-1,.,TGTGCCAGCAGCTTATATTATGTGCCGGGGTCTTCCTACAATGAGCAGTTCTTC,CASSLYYVPGSSYNEQFF
TRBV7-8,few,TRBJ1-2,.,TGTGCCAGCAGCTTAGAGTTGCCATCTGGCTACACCTTC,CASSLELPSGYTF
TRBV20-1,few,TRBJ2-1,.,TGCAGTGTCTATAGACGCCGGCAGGCAACGGATAATGAGCAGTTCTTC,CSVYRRRQATDNEQFF
TRBV6-1,many,TRBJ2-7,TRBD2,TGTGCCAGCAGCCTCCCGACTAGCGGGGATTACGAGCAGTACTTC,CASSLPTSGDYEQYF
TRBV9,.,TRBJ2-7,.,TGTGCCAGCAGCGTGATTCGCGAGGGGGGCGAGCAGTACTTC,CASSVIREGGEQYF
TRBV20-1,many,TRBJ2-3,TRBD1,TGCAGTGCTAGAGGGATACAGGGGCTCAGCCGAGATACGCAGTATTTT,CSARGIQGLSRDTQYF
TRBV24-1,many,TRBJ2-2,.,TGTGCCACCAGTGACAGGTCGGCCGGGGAGCTGTTTTTT,CATSDRSAGELFF
TRBV12-3/TRBV12-4,many,TRBJ1-3,.,TGTGCCAGCAGTTTATCTAGGGGCAACACCATATATTTT,CASSLSRGNTIYF
TRBV12-3/TRBV12-4,many,TRBJ1-2,.,TGTGCCAGCAGTTCTCAATTGGGCCCTAGGGGCTATGGCTACACCTTC,CASSSQLGPRGYGYTF
TRBV14,.,TRBJ2-1,TRBD2,TGTGCCAGCAGCCACAGGACTAGCGGGAGGCTTTTTGAGCAGTTCTTC,CASSHRTSGRLFEQFF
TRBV20-1,few,TRBJ2-1,TRBD2,TGCAGTGCCCAGCTAGCGGGAGGGCCTTCACTTAATGAGCAGTTCTTC,CSAQLAGGPSLNEQFF
TRBV18,many,TRBJ2-1,TRBD2,TGTGCCAGCTCTCCGCGGGAGGGAGATGAGCAGTTCTTC,CASSPREGDEQFF
TRBV5-1,few,TRBJ1-2,.,TGCGCCAGCAGCAGGAGACAGTTTCTAGAATATGGCTACACCTTC,CASSRRQFLEYGYTF
TRBV20-1,.,TRBJ2-7,.,TGCAGTGCCTGGGGCAGGGCCATCCACGAGCAGTACTTC,CSAWGRAIHEQYF
TRBV11-2,.,TRBJ1-6,.,TGTGCCAGCAGGGCGGCCGCACGGGAACCCCTCCACTTT,CASRAAAREPLHF
TRBV6-1,.,TRBJ2-1,TRBD2,TGTGCCAGCGGCACACCGAGCGGGAGGGCCGCCGGTGGTGAGCAGTTCTTC,CASGTPSGRAAGGEQFF
TRBV24-1,many,TRBJ2-5,TRBD1,TGTGCCACCAGTGACCCAACGACAGGGGTGGAGACCCAGTACTTC,CATSDPTTGVETQYF
TRBV19,.,TRBJ2-5,.,TGTGCCAGTAGTATCGTCAGTCAAGAGACCCAGTACTTC,CASSIVSQETQYF
TRBV7-9,.,TRBJ1-1,.,TGTGCCAGCAGCCCTTCCACAATGAACACTGAAGCTTTCTTT,CASSPSTMNTEAFF
TRBV20-1,many,TRBJ2-1,TRBD2,TGCAGTGCTCTGAGGAGGACTAGCGGTCACAATGAGCAGTTCTTC,CSALRRTSGHNEQFF
TRBV20-1,.,TRBJ2-5,.,TGCAGTGCAATGATTGGCCAAGAGACCCAGTACTTC,CSAMIGQETQYF
TRBV4-3,.,TRBJ2-4,TRBD1,TGCGCCAGCAGCCATGGGGACAGACTAGCCAAAAACATTCAGTACTTC,CASSHGDRLAKNIQYF
TRBV5-1,few,TRBJ2-7,TRBD2,TGCGCCAGCAACTTGGGGACTAGCGGTTACTACGAGCAGTACTTC,CASNLGTSGYYEQYF
TRBV7-2,.,TRBJ2-7,.,TGTGCCAGCAGCTTAGAGGTCCGGGGGCGATACGAGCAGTACTTC,CASSLEVRGRYEQYF
TRBV7-3,.,TRBJ1-2,TRBD1,TGTGCCAGCAGCCCCGGGACAGACACTAACTATGGCTACACCTTC,CASSPGTDTNYGYTF
TRBV6-5,many,TRBJ2-7,TRBD2,TGTGCCAGCAGTTACGAGACTAGCGGCTACGAGCAGTACTTC,CASSYETSGYEQYF
TRBV4-2,.,TRBJ1-2,.,TGTGCCAGCAGCCAAGACCACGCCAGGCCCTATGGCTACACCTTC,CASSQDHARPYGYTF
TRBV6-2/TRBV6-3,many,TRBJ2-7,.,TGTGCCAGCAGTTCCGCCGGGTCGAGGACCTACGAGCAGTACTTC,CASSSAGSRTYEQYF
TRBV9,.,TRBJ2-1,TRBD2,TGTGCCAGCAGCGTAGGGGGGGGGACCCACAATGAGCAGTTCTTC,CASSVGGGTHNEQFF
TRBV12-3/TRBV12-4,many,TRBJ1-1,TRBD1,TGTGCCAGCAGACCGCAGGGGGCTGGGGAAGCTTTCTTT,CASRPQGAGEAFF
TRBV5-1,many,TRBJ1-1,.,TGCGCCAGCAGAGTACAGGGCTCGAACACTGAAGCTTTCTTT,CASRVQGSNTEAFF
TRBV20-1,many,TRBJ2-5,.,TGCAGTGCTACCCGGACAGCACAAGAGACCCAGTACTTC,CSATRTAQETQYF
TRBV5-1,many,TRBJ2-2,.,TGCGCCAGCAGCTTGCTGGTTGTGGCCGGGGAGCTGTTTTTT,CASSLLVVAGELFF
TRBV5-1,many,TRBJ2-7,.,TGCGCCAGCAGCCAGGAAAAGGTCGACGAGCAGTACTTC,CASSQEKVDEQYF